This T cell receptor (beta chain) was identified during a study of blood T cell repertoires in COVID-19. This CDR3 contains 15 residues. Germline assignment: CDR1 SGHRS and CDR2 YFSETQ. The trim removed 3 bases at V and 5 bases at J, leaving 7 bases unmatched. This clone appeared a few times. Sequenced by immunoSEQ multiplex PCR; TCRdb stores in-frame clones only, minus some. The sample holds more than 100,000 clones, around 84% seen once. Allocation to cohorts depended on clinical history reported by the participants. This sequence was found in a man aged 35-49 years with acute COVID-19. The chain has TRBV5-1 and TRBJ1-4, with 7 nucleotides matching TRBD1. Sequenced input: PBMCs or T cells enriched from blood (not recorded which). CDR3 nucleotide sequence: TGCGCCAGCAGCTCTACAGGGGCCGCCAATGAAAAACTGTTTTTT. Amino acids: CASSSTGAANEKLFF.